The rows below give T cell receptor beta chains drawn from one sample of a study of cytomegalovirus exposure and HLA in healthy donors. TCRdb's table, derived via immunoSEQ multiplex PCR, lists solely in-frame clones and lacks some. The table shows approximately 90,000 clones, with over 60% occurring only once. Sequencing input: PBMCs. The receptors stem from a man aged 25 to 45 in good health and CMV-seronegative. Both conserved end residues are part of each CDR3. A D gene is named only where the DNA matches it firmly. Expanded clones get a size class; other rows say once, few or many, or leave the size out.

V gene	CDR3 length	clone size	D gene	J gene	CDR3 DNA	CDR3 protein
TRBV27	16	once	TRBD1	TRBJ2-1	TGTGCCAGCAAGATGGGACAGGCGAACTCCTACAATGAACAGTTCTTC	CASKMGQANSYNEQFF
TRBV6-1	15	.	TRBD1	TRBJ2-1	TGTGCCAGCAGTGTGGACAGGGATTACTACAATGAGCAGTTCTTC	CASSVDRDYYNEQFF
TRBV29-1	14	.	.	TRBJ2-6	TGCAGCGCCCATGCAGGGTCTGGGGCCAACGTCCTGACTTTC	CSAHAGSGANVLTF
TRBV4-1	20	.	TRBD1	TRBJ2-6	TGCGCCAGCAGCCAATCGATTACCGGGACAGGGGGCGCTGGGGCCAACGTCCTGACTTTC	CASSQSITGTGGAGANVLTF
TRBV2	15	.	TRBD1	TRBJ2-5	TGTGCCAGCAGTGAAGCCCCGGGACAGGGAATTGAGCAGTACTTC	CASSEAPGQGIEQYF
TRBV28	15	.	TRBD1	TRBJ1-2	TGTGCCAGCAGCCTCATAGGGACAGGGGGCGGGGGCTACACCTTC	CASSLIGTGGGGYTF
TRBV5-4	13	.	.	TRBJ2-7	TGTGCCAGCAGCTTACAGGCGATCGGGGAGCAGTACTTC	CASSLQAIGEQYF
TRBV6-5	13	.	TRBD1	TRBJ2-5	TGTGCCAGCAAACCAGGGGGCGTAGAGACCCAGTACTTC	CASKPGGVETQYF
TRBV9	15	.	.	TRBJ1-4	TGTGCCAGCAGCCCCCTTCAGGGTTTCCAGGAAAAACTGTTTTTT	CASSPLQGFQEKLFF
TRBV28	13	once	.	TRBJ1-6	TGTGCCAGCAGTTGGGGGGTGGAGGCGCCCCTCCACTTT	CASSWGVEAPLHF
TRBV5-4	17	.	.	TRBJ2-5	TGTGCCAGCAGCTGGAGCCGGGACAGCGCCGGGAGAGAGACCCAGTACTTC	CASSWSRDSAGRETQYF
TRBV30	17	.	TRBD2	TRBJ2-3	TGTGCCTGGAGTGTATTAGATTTAGCGGGAGGATGGGATACGCAGTATTTT	CAWSVLDLAGGWDTQYF
TRBV7-2	14	.	TRBD1	TRBJ1-6	TGTGCCAGCAGCCCGCAACAGGGGAATTCACCCCTCCACTTT	CASSPQQGNSPLHF
TRBV5-1	12	.	.	TRBJ1-2	TGCGCCAGCAGCTTGACGGACTATGGCTACACCTTC	CASSLTDYGYTF
TRBV7-8	17	.	.	TRBJ1-1	TGTGCCAGCAGCTTAGGGATGTTGGCGGCCCTTCACACTGAAGCTTTCTTT	CASSLGMLAALHTEAFF
TRBV6-5	15	few	TRBD2	TRBJ2-1	TGTGCCAGCAGTGACTCGACTAGCGGGAGCAATGAGCAGTTCTTC	CASSDSTSGSNEQFF
TRBV19	16	.	.	TRBJ2-4	TGTGCCAGTAGATCGGGAACTGGGAGTCCCAAAAACATTCAGTACTTC	CASRSGTGSPKNIQYF
TRBV7-9	15	.	TRBD1	TRBJ1-2	TGTTCCAGCAGTCCGACAGGGTTGTCTGTCTATGGCTACACCTTC	CSSSPTGLSVYGYTF
TRBV5-1	16	.	TRBD2	TRBJ2-4	TGCGCCAGCAGCGACAGCGCGGGGGGGTCCAAAAACATTCAGTACTTC	CASSDSAGGSKNIQYF
TRBV5-1	16	.	TRBD2	TRBJ2-5	TGCGCCAGCAGCTTGGTATTCGCGGGGGGGCAAGAGACCCAGTACTTC	CASSLVFAGGQETQYF
TRBV19	13	few	.	TRBJ1-1	TGTGCCAGTAGTATGGGACAGAACACTGAAGCTTTCTTT	CASSMGQNTEAFF
TRBV7-9	14	once	.	TRBJ2-5	TGTTCCAGCAGCTTAGCACTAGACCAAGAGACCCAGTACTTC	CSSSLALDQETQYF
TRBV15	14	few	.	TRBJ2-7	TGTGCCACCAGCAGAGAACGCGGGATTGGCGAGCAGTACTTC	CATSRERGIGEQYF
TRBV7-9	16	once	TRBD2	TRBJ2-7	TGTGCCAGCAGCAAAGGACTAGCGGGGGCATACTACGAGCAGTACTTC	CASSKGLAGAYYEQYF
TRBV19	14	.	TRBD1	TRBJ2-2	TGTGCCAGTAGCGACAGGGGTCCGCCCGGGGAGCTGTTTTTT	CASSDRGPPGELFF
TRBV7-2	13	.	.	TRBJ2-7	TGTGCCAGCAGCTTTTCAGGGGAATACGAGCAGTACTTC	CASSFSGEYEQYF
TRBV2	17	few	TRBD1	TRBJ1-1	TGTGCCAGCAGTGATGAAGGACAGGGGAACATGAACACTGAAGCTTTCTTT	CASSDEGQGNMNTEAFF
TRBV2	14	.	.	TRBJ2-7	TGTGCCAGCACCTTGGACAGTTACAGCTACGAGCAGTACTTC	CASTLDSYSYEQYF
TRBV28	16	.	TRBD1	TRBJ1-4	TGTGCCAGCAGTTGGGACAGGGGGACTCCTAATGAAAAACTGTTTTTT	CASSWDRGTPNEKLFF
TRBV4-1	17	.	TRBD1	TRBJ2-2	TGCGCCAGCAGCCAACACCCGACAGGGGTCGGTGGCGGGGAGCTGTTTTTT	CASSQHPTGVGGGELFF
TRBV5-1	15	.	.	TRBJ1-3	TGCGCCAGCAGCCTGAGACAGCTCTCTGGAAACACCATATATTTT	CASSLRQLSGNTIYF
TRBV7-2	19	once	TRBD1	TRBJ2-2	TGTGCCAGCAGCTTAGATGGCCAGGGGGCTTTAATAGACACCGGGGAGCTGTTTTTT	CASSLDGQGALIDTGELFF
TRBV6-4	14	few	.	TRBJ1-4	TGTGCCAGCAGTGACCAACTGGTGTCCGAAAAACTGTTTTTT	CASSDQLVSEKLFF
TRBV7-9	15	.	TRBD2	TRBJ2-7	TGTGCCAGCAGCCCAACTAGCGGAGGATCCTACGAGCAGTACTTC	CASSPTSGGSYEQYF
TRBV5-6	14	.	.	TRBJ2-7	TGTGCCAGCAGAAAAGAAGGGGCGGCATACGAGCAGTACTTC	CASRKEGAAYEQYF
TRBV10-3	14	.	.	TRBJ2-3	TGTGCCTCGATGACTCAGGAGGGTTCAGATACGCAGTATTTT	CASMTQEGSDTQYF
TRBV7-2	13	.	TRBD2	TRBJ2-5	TGTGCCAGCAGCGACGGGGGGGCAGGAACCCAGTACTTC	CASSDGGAGTQYF
TRBV2	19	.	TRBD2	TRBJ2-7	TGTGCCAGCAGTGAGGGGGCCGGGACTAGCGGGATTACTACTAGAGAGCAGTACTTC	CASSEGAGTSGITTREQYF
TRBV7-9	14	.	TRBD1	TRBJ2-7	TGTTCCAGCAGCTTTGGACAGGGGGGGTCCGAGCAGTACTTC	CSSSFGQGGSEQYF
TRBV6-5	15	.	TRBD1	TRBJ2-3	TGTGCCAGCAGTCGCTTGACAGGGCGCACAGATACGCAGTATTTT	CASSRLTGRTDTQYF
TRBV28	18	.	TRBD2	TRBJ2-5	TGTGCCAGCAGTTTCGGTCGGACTAGCGGGAGGAATCAAGAGACCCAGTACTTC	CASSFGRTSGRNQETQYF
TRBV29-1	12	once	.	TRBJ2-7	TGCAGCGTTGTTACAGGCTCCTACGAGCAGTACTTC	CSVVTGSYEQYF
TRBV28	13	.	.	TRBJ2-7	TGTGCCAGCAGTTTGGGGCAGGACTACGAGCAGTACTTC	CASSLGQDYEQYF
TRBV11-2	16	.	TRBD2	TRBJ2-5	TGTGCCAGCACCTCTTTAAGCGGGAGGGCCCTGGAGACCCAGTACTTC	CASTSLSGRALETQYF
TRBV7-4	13	.	.	TRBJ1-2	TGTGCCAGCAGCTTTAGAGGGGGGGACGGCTACACCTTC	CASSFRGGDGYTF
TRBV19	15	.	TRBD1	TRBJ1-5	TGTGCCAGCTATAAAACAGGGGGAAGCAATCAGCCCCAGCATTTT	CASYKTGGSNQPQHF
TRBV19	12	.	TRBD2	TRBJ2-7	TGTGCCAGTAGTGCGGGAGGGTACGAGCAGTACTTC	CASSAGGYEQYF
TRBV4-3	21	.	TRBD2	TRBJ2-2	TGCGCCAGCAGCCAAGATCCCTTGGCGGGACTAGCGGGGGGCAACACCGGGGAGCTGTTTTTT	CASSQDPLAGLAGGNTGELFF
TRBV5-6	14	.	.	TRBJ1-5	TGTGCCAGCAGCCGGACAGTTAGCAATCAGCCCCAGCATTTT	CASSRTVSNQPQHF
TRBV14	17	few	.	TRBJ2-6	TGTGCCAGCAGCCAAGTTTGGAGGGGATCTGGGGCCAACGTCCTGACTTTC	CASSQVWRGSGANVLTF
TRBV18	16	few	TRBD1	TRBJ2-7	TGTGCCAGCTCACCACCCGAGGGGACAGGGAATTACGAGCAGTACTTC	CASSPPEGTGNYEQYF
TRBV18	15	.	.	TRBJ2-1	TGTGCCAGCTCACCTCGGCGGGACTTCAACAATGAGCAGTTCTTC	CASSPRRDFNNEQFF
TRBV19	19	.	TRBD1	TRBJ2-6	TGTGCCAGTAGTAGTACGCCGGGACAGGGATTCTCTGGGGCCAACGTCCTGACTTTC	CASSSTPGQGFSGANVLTF
TRBV11-3	14	few	TRBD1	TRBJ2-7	TGTGCCAGCAGCCTTGGGACAGGGGAGTACGAGCAGTACTTC	CASSLGTGEYEQYF
TRBV7-9	19	.	TRBD1	TRBJ1-2	TGTGCCAGCAACCCGAAGATTGTGGTCTTAGGGGGCGCCGGCTATGGCTACACCTTC	CASNPKIVVLGGAGYGYTF
TRBV30	16	.	TRBD1	TRBJ2-7	TGTGCCTGGAGTGTAGGCAGGGGGCTAGGGTCCTACGAGCAGTACTTC	CAWSVGRGLGSYEQYF
TRBV6-5	15	.	.	TRBJ2-1	TGTGCCAGCAGGGAGGGCAGAAGAGGTGTCAATGAGCAGTTCTTC	CASREGRRGVNEQFF
TRBV19	13	.	TRBD2	TRBJ2-5	TGTGCCAGTAGTACTAGCGGGAAAGAGACCCAGTACTTC	CASSTSGKETQYF
TRBV10-3	14	.	TRBD1	TRBJ2-5	TGTGCCATCAGGAAAGGACAGGGAGGAGAGTCCCAGTACTTC	CAIRKGQGGESQYF